A selection of T cell receptor beta chains follows, all from one sample in a study of PD-L1 blockade in urothelial cancer. Libraries were prepared by immunoSEQ multiplex PCR; TCRdb keeps only in-frame clonotypes and omits some of them. The table includes 35,000 to 40,000 clones, roughly 38% detected once. The sample in question was tumor tissue, obtained before atezolizumab (anti-PD-L1) treatment. Every receptor here comes from a man aged 55 to 69 with urothelial cancer. Each CDR3 is given with its conserved first and last residue. D genes are given only for firm matches. Part of the rows lack a size; the others show once, few, many or a class for expanded clones.

j_call | v_call | d_call | clone_size | cdr3_nt | cdr3_aa
TRBJ2-7 | TRBV5-1 | TRBD2 | NA | TGCGCCAGCAGCCCCGGAACTAGCGGGGGGAGCTACGAGCAGTACTTC | CASSPGTSGGSYEQYF
TRBJ2-5 | TRBV4-1 | TRBD1 | NA | TGCGCCAGCAGCCAAGGACAGGGAAGGGAGACCCAGTACTTC | CASSQGQGRETQYF
TRBJ2-3 | TRBV18 | TRBD2 | once | TGTGCCAGCTCACCACCGGCTAGCGGGGGGATAGGAACAGATACGCAGTATTTT | CASSPPASGGIGTDTQYF
TRBJ1-6 | TRBV29-1 | TRBD1 | NA | TGCAGCGTTGGGCAGGGGGCGGATTCACCCCTCCACTTT | CSVGQGADSPLHF
TRBJ1-2 | TRBV19 | NA | NA | TGTGCCAGTAGTATACCCGACGCAGTAGAAGGTGGCTACACCTTC | CASSIPDAVEGGYTF
TRBJ2-3 | TRBV9 | TRBD2 | NA | TGTGCCAGCAGCGTAGCGGGGGGGCTCACAGATACGCAGTATTTT | CASSVAGGLTDTQYF
TRBJ2-3 | TRBV28 | TRBD1 | few | TGTGCCAGCAGTGAAGACAGGGGCCACACAGATACGCAGTATTTT | CASSEDRGHTDTQYF
TRBJ1-2 | TRBV6-8 | NA | NA | TGTGCCAGCAGGGAAGGGACGCAGACTAACTATGGCTACACCTTC | CASREGTQTNYGYTF
TRBJ2-7 | TRBV28 | NA | NA | TGTGCCAGCACAGGACCCCGCTACGAGCAGTACTTC | CASTGPRYEQYF
TRBJ1-1 | TRBV19 | NA | NA | TGTGCCAGTAGCCCTACGGGCACAACGAGCGCTGAAGCTTTCTTT | CASSPTGTTSAEAFF
TRBJ1-5 | TRBV15 | NA | NA | TGTGCCACCAGCCATACAGCTAACAATCAGCCCCAGCATTTT | CATSHTANNQPQHF
TRBJ2-2 | TRBV6-8 | NA | many | TGTGCCAGCAGACCTACACCCACAGGGAGGAGCACCGGGGAGCTGTTTTTT | CASRPTPTGRSTGELFF
TRBJ1-4 | TRBV18 | NA | NA | TGTGCCAGCTCACCACCAAGCCGTGGGAGGACTAATGAAAAACTGTTTTTT | CASSPPSRGRTNEKLFF
TRBJ2-2 | TRBV6-8 | NA | many | TGTGCCACGGCTCGGAGTCCTTCAACCGGGGAGCTGTTTTTT | CATARSPSTGELFF
TRBJ2-1 | TRBV9 | TRBD2 | few | TGTGCCAGCAGCCCGGGACTAGCGGGAGATGAGCAGTTCTTC | CASSPGLAGDEQFF
TRBJ2-7 | TRBV28 | NA | NA | TGTGCCAGCAGTACTCCGACAGGACACTACGAGCAGTACTTC | CASSTPTGHYEQYF
TRBJ2-2 | TRBV5-1 | NA | NA | TGCGCCAGCAGCGGAAGGGGACCACAAAACACCGGGGAGCTGTTTTTT | CASSGRGPQNTGELFF
TRBJ2-2 | TRBV2 | NA | few | TGTGCCAGCCGCTCGGTGATCGGGGAGCTGTTTTTT | CASRSVIGELFF
TRBJ2-2 | TRBV19 | TRBD1 | NA | TGTGCCAGTAGTATACCCACAGGGGTTACCGGGGAGCTGTTTTTT | CASSIPTGVTGELFF
TRBJ2-7 | TRBV29-1 | TRBD2 | NA | TGCAGCGTTGTGTCTTTCGCGGGGGCCTACGAGCAGTACTTC | CSVVSFAGAYEQYF
TRBJ2-1 | TRBV11-3 | TRBD2 | NA | TGTGCCAGCAGCCTCACTAGCGGGAGGAACACCTACAATGAGCAGTTCTTC | CASSLTSGRNTYNEQFF
TRBJ1-2 | TRBV10-3 | TRBD1 | NA | TGTGCCATCAGTGAGCAGGGGGCGCAGGGCTATGGCTACACCTTC | CAISEQGAQGYGYTF
TRBJ2-3 | TRBV6-8 | NA | NA | TGTGCCAGCAGTTACTCGTCAGATACGCAGTATTTT | CASSYSSDTQYF
TRBJ2-1 | TRBV5-1 | TRBD2 | once | TGCGCCAGCAGCTTGGGCGGGGGCTACAATGAGCAGTTCTTC | CASSLGGGYNEQFF
TRBJ2-2 | TRBV25-1 | TRBD2 | few | TGTGCCAGCAGTGAATTAGGGAGGGACACCGGGGAGCTGTTTTTT | CASSELGRDTGELFF
TRBJ1-1 | TRBV6-8 | NA | NA | TGTGCCAGCAGTTACTCAGCTCTTGCCACTGAAGCTTTCTTT | CASSYSALATEAFF
TRBJ1-5 | TRBV23-1 | TRBD1 | few | TGCGCCAGCAGTCAATCGAGGGGCAGGGGGCCAAATCAGCCCCAGCATTTT | CASSQSRGRGPNQPQHF
TRBJ2-5 | TRBV29-1 | NA | NA | TGCAGCGTTGAAAGATCCAGCCTCCAAGAGACCCAGTACTTC | CSVERSSLQETQYF
TRBJ1-4 | TRBV11-3 | NA | few | TGTGCCAGCAGCCTAGAGCAGGGGAAGGTAGCAACTAATGAAAAACTGTTTTTT | CASSLEQGKVATNEKLFF
TRBJ1-2 | TRBV18 | TRBD1 | few | TGTGCCAGCTCACCACCAGGACAGGCGACCTATGGCTACACCTTC | CASSPPGQATYGYTF
TRBJ2-3 | TRBV6-8 | NA | NA | TGTGCCAGCAGTCAGGGTGGCACAGATACGCAGTATTTT | CASSQGGTDTQYF
TRBJ1-1 | TRBV18 | NA | NA | TGTGCCAGCTCACCAGACACAGGGATCTCTGAAGCTTTCTTT | CASSPDTGISEAFF
TRBJ2-5 | TRBV5-1 | TRBD1 | few | TGCGCCAGCAGCCAAGCTATGGGACAGGGGGTAGAGACCCAGTACTTC | CASSQAMGQGVETQYF
TRBJ2-1 | TRBV11-1 | NA | NA | TGTGCCAGCAGACTACCCGGACAGCCATTTTACAATGAGCAGTTCTTC | CASRLPGQPFYNEQFF
TRBJ1-4 | TRBV2 | NA | many | TGTGCCAGCAGTTTTCGGGCCGGAGGAGAAAAACTGTTTTTT | CASSFRAGGEKLFF
TRBJ1-1 | TRBV19 | TRBD1 | NA | TGTGCCAGTAGTATGGTAAGACAGGGGGAATGGAGCACTGAAGCTTTCTTT | CASSMVRQGEWSTEAFF
TRBJ2-7 | TRBV6-8 | TRBD1 | NA | TGTGCCAGCAGCCCGACAGGGTGGTACGAGCAGTACTTC | CASSPTGWYEQYF
TRBJ1-5 | TRBV6-7 | TRBD1 | NA | TGTGCCAGCAGTGGACAACAGGGGGTGAGTCAGCCCCAGCATTTT | CASSGQQGVSQPQHF
TRBJ2-5 | TRBV18 | NA | NA | TGTGCCAGCCGTTTGGACCAAGAGACCCAGTACTTC | CASRLDQETQYF
TRBJ2-1 | TRBV23-1 | TRBD2 | NA | TGCGCCAGCAGCCAAGCCGGGACTAGCGGTTACAATGAGCAGTTCTTC | CASSQAGTSGYNEQFF
TRBJ2-7 | TRBV5-1 | TRBD1 | NA | TGCGCCAGCAGACCCGAACAGGGGGCGTACGAGCAGTACTTC | CASRPEQGAYEQYF
TRBJ1-5 | TRBV9 | NA | NA | TGTGCCAGCAGTGAGTTGGGAACCCCTCAGCCCCAGCATTTT | CASSELGTPQPQHF
TRBJ1-2 | TRBV28 | NA | NA | TGTGCCAGCAGCCTGCCTAGCCATGGCTACACCTTC | CASSLPSHGYTF
TRBJ2-7 | TRBV19 | NA | NA | TGTGCCAGTAGTATCAACCCAACCTACGAGCAGTACTTC | CASSINPTYEQYF
TRBJ1-1 | TRBV18 | NA | NA | TGTGCCAGCTCACCGTGGAAAGGAATGAACACTGAAGCTTTCTTT | CASSPWKGMNTEAFF
TRBJ2-1 | TRBV6-8 | TRBD1 | NA | TGTGCCAGCAGTTACCTGTCCGGGACAGGGGGCAATGAGCAGTTCTTC | CASSYLSGTGGNEQFF
TRBJ1-1 | TRBV2 | TRBD1 | NA | TGTGCCAGCGAGCGGGACAGGGCTGAAGCTTTCTTT | CASERDRAEAFF
TRBJ1-1 | TRBV28 | TRBD1 | few | TGTGCCAGCAGTAACAGGGGGTGGGGCACTGAAGCTTTCTTT | CASSNRGWGTEAFF
TRBJ1-2 | TRBV28 | NA | many | TGTGCCAGCAGCGCTACCGGACAGAACTATGGCTACACCTTC | CASSATGQNYGYTF
TRBJ2-1 | TRBV11-3 | NA | NA | TGTGCCAGCAGCTTCGGCCTGGGACACTACAATGAGCAGTTCTTC | CASSFGLGHYNEQFF
TRBJ1-6 | TRBV25-1 | NA | NA | TGTGCCAGCAGTGAATATCTCGGGTTCGCGAATTCACCCCTCCACTTT | CASSEYLGFANSPLHF